The clone carrying this T cell receptor beta chain turned up a few times. As it was prepared, the TCRbeta library received unique molecular identifiers. Via MiXCR, TCRdb re-called the PCR reads, giving one row per CDR3 protein. The sample has 600,000 to 800,000 distinct CDR3 sequences, about an eighth seen once. This record comes from a study of T-cell reconstitution after alpha-beta-depleted transplantation in children. The CDR3 is 14 amino acids. Germline V gives CDR1 DFQATT, CDR2 SNEGSKA (reference sequence). V was cut by 0 bases and J by 1 base, with 8 bases left in between. The source was PBMCs, collected before TCRalphabeta/CD19-depleted stem cell transplant. V is TRBV20-1 and J is TRBJ2-3; possible D gene TRBD2, 6 bases. This TCR was recovered from a girl aged 2 to 9 with congenital amegakaryocytic thrombocytopenia, due to receive a stem cell transplant. CDR3 DNA: TGCAGTGCTAGAGAGGGAGGCCGCACAGATACGCAGTATTTT. This translates into CSAREGGRTDTQYF.